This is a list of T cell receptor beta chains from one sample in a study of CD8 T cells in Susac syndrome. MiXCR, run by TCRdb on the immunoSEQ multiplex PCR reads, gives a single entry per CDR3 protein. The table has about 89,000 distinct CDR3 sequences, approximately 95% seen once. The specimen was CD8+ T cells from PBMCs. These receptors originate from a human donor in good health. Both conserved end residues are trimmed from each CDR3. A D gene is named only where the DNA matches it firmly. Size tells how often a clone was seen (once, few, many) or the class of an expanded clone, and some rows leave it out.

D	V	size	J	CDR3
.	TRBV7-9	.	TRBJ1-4	ASSFVTTNEKLF
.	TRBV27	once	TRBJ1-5	ASSLIGAGQPQH
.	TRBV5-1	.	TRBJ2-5	ASSLAQGRETQY
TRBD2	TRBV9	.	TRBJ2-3	ASSMTSGGTDTQY
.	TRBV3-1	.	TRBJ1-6	ASGEQGDSPLH
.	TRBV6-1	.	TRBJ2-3	ASTWATLTDTQY
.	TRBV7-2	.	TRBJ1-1	ASSIQGLAEAF
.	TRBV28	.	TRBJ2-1	ASRNRNSSYNEQF
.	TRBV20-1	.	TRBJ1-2	SARDADRNYGYT
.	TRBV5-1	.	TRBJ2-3	ASRVGAGDTQY
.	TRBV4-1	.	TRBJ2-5	ASSRGAAEETQY
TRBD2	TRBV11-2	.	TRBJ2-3	ASSFASGATDTQY
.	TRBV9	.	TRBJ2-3	ASSVESSSTDTQY
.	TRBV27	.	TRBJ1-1	ASSLYRTLNTEAF
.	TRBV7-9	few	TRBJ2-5	ASTLGGGLGETQY
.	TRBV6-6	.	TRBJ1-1	ASSWVEAF
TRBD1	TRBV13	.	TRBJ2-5	ASSLAGQGRETQY
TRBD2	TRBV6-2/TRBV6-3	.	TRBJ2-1	ASKERGGMRDEQF
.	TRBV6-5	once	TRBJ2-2	ASSPQVAGELF
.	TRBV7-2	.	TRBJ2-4	ASSPAGGPKNIQY
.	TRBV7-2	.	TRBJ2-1	ASSLVTGNEQF
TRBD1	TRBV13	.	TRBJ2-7	ASSLGRQGLYEQY
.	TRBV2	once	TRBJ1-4	ASSVMGEATNEKLF
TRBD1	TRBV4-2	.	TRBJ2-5	ASSQPTGTAQETQY
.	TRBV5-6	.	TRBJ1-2	ASSPPGAAYGYT
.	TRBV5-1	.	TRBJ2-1	ASSAGTLYNEQF
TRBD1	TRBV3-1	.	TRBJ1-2	ASSRRGQGGGYT
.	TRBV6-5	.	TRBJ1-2	ASNSGLRGGYT
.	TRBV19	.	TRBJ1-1	ASGAWNTEAF
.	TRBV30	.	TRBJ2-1	AWSVYLNEQF
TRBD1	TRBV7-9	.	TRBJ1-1	ASSRTGGAEAF
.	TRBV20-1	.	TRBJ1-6	SARVDRYKPNSPLH
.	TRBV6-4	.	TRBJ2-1	ASSGTAYNEQF
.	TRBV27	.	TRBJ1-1	ASSGDGFTEAF
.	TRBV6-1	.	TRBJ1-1	ASSGDSLEAF
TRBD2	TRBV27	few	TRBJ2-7	ASSLALAGSAYEQY
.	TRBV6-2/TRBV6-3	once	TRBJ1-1	ASSYSGLEGF
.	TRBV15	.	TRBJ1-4	ATSGSGTSYEKLF